Below are 31 T cell receptor beta chains sequenced from a single sample in a study of T-cell memory formation after mild COVID-19. TCRdb fed the 5' RACE reads into MiXCR, producing one record per CDR3 protein. The data hold roughly 200,000 distinct CDR3 sequences, with approximately 20% observed a single time. Source material: PBMCs or a T cell subset sorted from them (not recorded which). These receptor sequences come from an adult woman who had mild COVID-19 (a few samples of this study predate the infection). Cell type and time point are not known.

This clonotype came up many times. The gene calls are TRBV5-1 and TRBJ1-3; a possible D gene is TRBD1 (5 bases). V gave up 4 bases and J gave up 0 bases, with 11 bases separating them. Germline V gene sequence: CDR1 SGHRS, CDR2 YFSETQ. The CDR3 extends over 15 amino acids. The CDR3 loop is CASSPGGNSGNTIYF. The CDR3 DNA is TGCGCCAGCAGCCCGGGGGGAAACTCTGGAAACACCATATATTTT.

This clonotype was detected a few times. The gene calls are TRBV10-3 and TRBJ1-1; D call uncertain. V lost 4 bases and J 1 base, leaving 10 bases between the germline ends. The CDR3 has 14 amino acids. Germline V gene data show CDR1 as ENHRY and CDR2 as SYGVKD. CDR3 residues: CAISVGSRNTEAFF. For the CDR3, the DNA is TGTGCCATCAGTGTAGGCTCCAGGAACACTGAAGCTTTCTTT.

CDR3 amino acids: CASGSVDTQYF. The CDR3 DNA reads TGTGCTAGTGGGTCGGTAGATACGCAGTATTTT. The chain has TRBV12-5 and TRBJ2-3; D unclear. Trimming took 6 bases from V and 5 from J, leaving 6 bases between them. This CDR3 is 11 amino acids long. Germline V lookup: CDR1 LGHNT, CDR2 FRNRAP.

The table lists this clonotype with many counts. This chain joins TRBV7-8 and TRBJ1-5, with 7 nucleotides matching TRBD1. Germline V gene sequence: CDR1 SGHVS, CDR2 FQNEAQ. The CDR3 loop spans 14 amino acids. Trimming at V came to 6 bases and at J to 6 bases, leaving 8 bases not matched to a gene. The CDR3 sequence: CASSPEQGRQPQHF. The CDR3 coding sequence is TGTGCCAGCAGTCCAGAACAGGGGCGTCAGCCCCAGCATTTT.

V and J are TRBV10-3 and TRBJ1-1; no definite D call. Germline values: CDR1 ENHRY, CDR2 SYGVKD. The CDR3 length is 14 residues. Trimming left V 3 bases short and J 0 bases short, with 8 bases between. The DNA for the CDR3 is TGTGCCATCAGTGACTCCCAGATGAACACTGAAGCTTTCTTT. Its protein product is CAISDSQMNTEAFF.

V usage is TRBV24-1 and J usage is TRBJ1-1; perhaps TRBD1 as D (5 bases). V was shortened by 7 bases and J by 5 bases, with 13 bases between the two germline ends. Germline V CDR1 and CDR2: KGHDR, SFDVKD. The CDR3 consists of 13 residues. DNA of the CDR3: TGTGCCACCAGAACAGCGGGGGGAACTGAAGCTTTCTTT. It encodes CATRTAGGTEAFF.

The chain couples TRBV10-3 to TRBJ2-2, with TRBD2 identical over 13 bases. Germline V gene data show CDR1 as ENHRY and CDR2 as SYGVKD. The CDR3 loop spans 15 amino acids. The junction had 4 bases not matched to a gene; V was cut back by 7 bases and J by 5 bases. The CDR3 is CAITPGLAGTGELFF. CDR3 in DNA: TGTGCCATCACCCCGGGACTAGCGGGGACCGGGGAGCTGTTTTTT.

This clonotype was found a few times. The junction departs from the called germline gene at one end, perhaps through a read error. The chain uses TRBV7-9 and TRBJ1-1; 7 bases align to TRBD1. The CDR3 has 13 residues. Looked up from germline, CDR1 is SEHNR and CDR2 is FQNEAQ (reference sequence). The CDR3 DNA is TGTGCCAGCAGCTTGGACCGCGGGACAGAAGGTTTCTTT. This codes for CASSLDRGTEGFF.

As DNA, the CDR3 is TGTGCCATCAGTCGGGACATAGCCTACGAGCAGTACTTC. Translation gives CAISRDIAYEQYF. The chain combines TRBV10-3 with TRBJ2-7, with D possibly matching TRBD1 (6 bases). This CDR3 is built from 13 residues. Germline V gene sequence: CDR1 ENHRY, CDR2 SYGVKD. Trimming shortened V by 5 bases and J by 2 bases, and 10 bases separated the two germline ends.

The gene calls are TRBV3-1 and TRBJ1-1; D is unresolved. Trimming removed 4 bases at V and 1 base at J, with 19 bases between. CDR1 is LGHDT, CDR2 YNNKEL, per germline (reference sequence). This CDR3 has 17 residues. DNA of the CDR3: TGTGCCAGCAGCCTATCCACGGTTCGGCTTCGGAACACTGAAGCTTTCTTT. This codes for CASSLSTVRLRNTEAFF.

The sample holds a few counts of this clonotype. This sequence joins TRBV4-3 and TRBJ2-5, with D possibly called TRBD1 or TRBD2 (5 bases each). Trimming left V 0 bases short and J 7 bases short, with 21 bases between. Germline V gene data show CDR1 as LGHNA and CDR2 as YSLEER. CDR3 size: 17 residues. CDR3 region: CASSQDWAGTVLGTQYF. DNA for the CDR3: TGCGCCAGCAGCCAAGATTGGGCCGGGACCGTGTTAGGGACCCAGTACTTC.

This clonotype appeared a few times. This chain connects TRBV5-1 to TRBJ2-2; D unresolved. V dropped 6 bases and J dropped 4 bases, with 13 bases sitting between them. The CDR3 loop spans 14 amino acids. The germline gives CDR1 SGHRS, CDR2 YFSETQ. CDR3 region: CASTNSVGTGELFF. The CDR3 DNA reads TGCGCCAGCACCAACTCGGTCGGCACCGGGGAGCTGTTTTTT.

This clonotype occurred a few times. One end of the junction does not line up with germline, which may come from a read error. V gene TRBV10-2 combines with J gene TRBJ1-5; tentative D call: TRBD1 (5 bases). Germline loops: CDR1 WSHSY, CDR2 SAAADI. The CDR3 runs to 13 residues. CDR3 region: CASTTGSYQPQHF. CDR3 DNA sequence: TGCGCCAGCACCACAGGTAGCTATCAGCCCCAGCATTTT.

The gene calls are TRBV7-3 and TRBJ2-2; 9 bases are shared with TRBD2. V was pared by 0 bases and J by 4 bases, with 6 bases of the junction left unmatched. CDR1 and CDR2 (germline): SGHTA, FQGTGA. The CDR3 consists of 17 residues. The CDR3, as DNA: TGTGCCAGCAGCTTAACATCAGCGGGGGGTAGCACCGGGGAGCTGTTTTTT. This sequence encodes CASSLTSAGGSTGELFF.

This clonotype appeared a few times. The chain combines TRBV5-6 with TRBJ2-3; no clear D gene. Trimming cost V 0 bases and J 4 bases, with 6 bases left between them. The CDR3 totals 13 residues. CDR1 is SGHDT, CDR2 YYEEEE, per germline. The DNA of the CDR3 is TGTGCCAGCAGCTTGGCTACCGCAGATACGCAGTATTTT. It yields the protein CASSLATADTQYF.

This clonotype appeared many times. V and J are TRBV30 and TRBJ1-1; unclear D gene. Trimming removed 2 bases at V and 3 bases at J, with 7 bases between. Germline V lookup: CDR1 GTSNPN, CDR2 SVGIG (reference sequence). The CDR3 is 12 residues long. For the CDR3, the DNA is TGTGCCTGGAGTTGGGCGTACACTGAAGCTTTCTTT. This translates into CAWSWAYTEAFF.

The rearrangement joins TRBV11-2 to TRBJ2-1; TRBD2 might be the D (6 bases). CDR3 length: 12 amino acids. With 2 bases removed from V and 10 bases from J, the gap between germline ends came to 9 bases. Germline CDR1 SGHAT, CDR2 FQNNGV. CDR3 in amino acids: CASSLFREEQFF. The CDR3 coding sequence is TGTGCCAGCAGCTTATTTCGGGAGGAGCAGTTCTTC.

The sample holds many counts of this clonotype. In DNA, the CDR3 is TGTGCCACCGTGGCACAGGGGGCGAACAATGAGCAGTTCTTC. Its protein product is CATVAQGANNEQFF. The chain combines TRBV24-1 with TRBJ2-1; TRBD1 aligns across 9 bases. This CDR3 comprises 14 residues. V shed 9 bases and J 5 bases; nucleotides not matched to a gene: 7. Germline CDR1 reads KGHDR; CDR2 reads SFDVKD.

This clonotype came up many times. This chain connects TRBV5-6 to TRBJ1-1; D not certain. Trimming shortened V by 1 base and J by 3 bases, and 10 bases separated the two germline ends. The CDR3 spans 14 residues. In germline, CDR1 is SGHDT, CDR2 YYEEEE. In DNA, the CDR3 is TGTGCCAGCAGCTTGATGGGTGTGTACACTGAAGCTTTCTTT. As protein: CASSLMGVYTEAFF.

V usage is TRBV30 and J usage is TRBJ1-2; D remains unclear. Germline CDR1 is GTSNPN and CDR2 is SVGIG (reference sequence). The CDR3 is 13 residues long. V was pared by 0 bases and J by 7 bases, with 12 bases between. The DNA for the CDR3 is TGTGCCTGGAGTGTAGAAGGGTCCCTTGGCTACACCTTC. Translated, it gives CAWSVEGSLGYTF.

DNA of the CDR3: TGTGCCAGCAGCCAGGGACAGGGGACTAGGGCACCCCTCCACTTT. Amino acids: CASSQGQGTRAPLHF. The chain has TRBV7-2 and TRBJ1-6; 10 bases agree with TRBD1. Germline V gene data show CDR1 as SGHTA and CDR2 as FQGNSA. After removal of 5 bases from V and 11 bases from J, the junction contained 9 bases not matched to a gene. The CDR3 is 15 amino acids.

The chain joins TRBV12-3 or TRBV12-4 to TRBJ1-1; the match to TRBD1 covers 8 bases. The CDR3 totals 13 residues. J lost 8 bases, V lost 5 bases, and 7 bases had no gene match. CDR3 loop: CASSRDRSGEAFF. Here the CDR3 DNA reads TGTGCCAGCAGTCGGGACAGGTCCGGGGAAGCTTTCTTT.

The chain has TRBV7-2 and TRBJ1-6; D not certain. The CDR3 consists of 12 residues. Germline CDR1 and CDR2: SGHTA and FQGNSA. Trimming cost V 4 bases and J 7 bases, with 5 bases left between them. Written as DNA, the CDR3 is TGTGCCAGCAGCTCGGGGAATTCACCCCTCCACTTT. It codes for CASSSGNSPLHF.

A few counts support this clonotype. The rearrangement uses TRBV7-2 and TRBJ2-1; 7 nucleotides line up with TRBD2. The CDR3 length is 14 residues. J was trimmed by 7 bases and V by 0 bases; bases with no gene match: 3. Germline V lookup: CDR1 SGHTA, CDR2 FQGNSA. CDR3 sequence: CASSLALAVNEQFF. In DNA form, the CDR3 reads TGTGCCAGCAGCTTAGCCCTAGCGGTGAATGAGCAGTTCTTC.

This chain uses TRBV4-1 with TRBJ2-7; the match to TRBD1 covers 8 bases. Germline V gene data show CDR1 as MGHRA and CDR2 as YSYEKL. Germline trimming cut 6 bases from V and 3 bases from J; bases unmatched to any gene: 10. This CDR3 has 15 residues. The CDR3 DNA reads TGCGCCAGCAGGGATCCAGGGGGCAGGGGCTACGAGCAGTACTTC. Amino acids: CASRDPGGRGYEQYF.

The chain employs TRBV30 and TRBJ1-2; perhaps TRBD1 as D (5 bases). This CDR3 region has 14 residues. V shed 5 bases and J shed 5 bases, with 18 bases lying between them. Germline CDR1 is GTSNPN and CDR2 is SVGIG (reference sequence). CDR3 nucleotide sequence: TGTGCCTGGGGAGACCCCGGGGCTCCGTATGGCTACACCTTC. Encoded protein: CAWGDPGAPYGYTF.

This sequence joins TRBV6-1 and TRBJ1-2; 7 bases line up with TRBD1. This CDR3 region has 15 residues. The V gene's germline CDR1 is MNHNS and CDR2 SASEGT. The J segment lost 8 bases and the V segment lost 5 bases, leaving 14 bases of the junction unmatched. This CDR3 is CASSILQGPKEGYTF. DNA of the CDR3: TGTGCCAGCAGTATCTTACAGGGGCCCAAGGAGGGCTACACCTTC.

In its sample, this clonotype was seen a few times. The J gene is TRBJ2-7, the V gene TRBV10-3, with 14 bases matching TRBD2. Germline loops: CDR1 ENHRY, CDR2 SYGVKD. V lost 6 bases and J lost 0; bases outside the gene matches: 1. CDR3 length: 15 amino acids. The CDR3 DNA reads TGTGCCATCAGGGGGACTAGCGGGAGCTCCTACGAGCAGTACTTC. Protein product: CAIRGTSGSSYEQYF.

This chain uses TRBV18 with TRBJ1-1; 8 bases are shared with TRBD1. Trimming removed 3 bases from V and 7 bases from J; junction bases left unmatched: 4. The length of the CDR3 is 13 residues. The germline V gene has CDR1 KGHSH and CDR2 LQKENI. CDR3 in amino acids: CASSPGQEFEAFF. The CDR3 nucleotides read TGTGCCAGCTCACCGGGACAGGAATTTGAAGCTTTCTTT.

This clonotype turned up a few times. The J gene is TRBJ2-2, the V gene TRBV27; TRBD1 aligns across 7 bases. After removal of 6 bases from V and 4 bases from J, the junction contained 11 bases not matched to a gene. This CDR3 comprises 16 residues. Germline V lookup: CDR1 MNHEY, CDR2 SMNVEV (reference sequence). In DNA, the CDR3 is TGTGCCAGCAGAATGGGACAGCGGTCCATCACCGGGGAGCTGTTTTTT. Residues: CASRMGQRSITGELFF.

The chain joins TRBV5-5 to TRBJ2-2, with D tentatively TRBD2 (5 bases). The CDR3 has 17 amino acids. Germline values: CDR1 SGHKS, CDR2 YYEKEE (reference sequence). Between the trimmed V and J ends, which lost 0 bases and 7 bases, there was a span of 19 bases. The CDR3 protein is CASSLVSGRLFGGELFF. CDR3 nucleotides: TGTGCCAGCAGCTTGGTCAGCGGACGCCTTTTTGGCGGGGAGCTGTTTTTT.